These 21 T cell receptor beta chains share one sample of origin, sequenced in a study of OX40 agonist ivuxolimab in advanced cancers. Preparation of the library involved the immunoSEQ multiplex PCR assay. TCRdb mirrors the immuneACCESS table, restricted to in-frame sequences. Some clones are absent from its copies; in checked studies, under half trace to an unresolved V gene, and the reason for the others is unknown. This sample lists roughly 30,000 clones; 81% were detected once. About 20% of the sample rests with the top ten. The sequenced sample was CD4+ or CD8+ T cells sorted from blood, obtained in a trial of the OX40 agonist ivuxolimab. These receptors originate from an adult with an advanced solid tumor such as melanoma, head and neck, liver or kidney cancer.

This clone was seen once. The V call is TRBV7-8, the J call TRBJ1-5; D call uncertain. The CDR3 has 13 amino acids. The germline V and J ends were trimmed by 5 bases and 2 bases, with 7 bases remaining between them. The germline gives CDR1 SGHVS, CDR2 FQNEAQ. The CDR3 sequence is CASSRAGNQPQHF. CDR3 nucleotide sequence: TGTGCCAGCAGCCGAGCGGGCAATCAGCCCCAGCATTTT.

The chain combines TRBV7-9 with TRBJ2-1; D gene uncertain. CDR1 and CDR2 (germline): SEHNR, FQNEAQ (reference sequence). V lost 0 bases to trimming and J lost 8 bases, with 8 bases between them. The CDR3 contains 13 residues. CDR3 nucleotides: TGTGCCAGCAGCTTAGCGTATGGGGATGAGCAGTTCTTC. This gives the protein CASSLAYGDEQFF. Combining the CDR3 with reference TRBV7-9 and TRBJ2-1 gives the whole variable domain DTGVSQNPRHKITKRGQNVTFRCDPISEHNRLYWYRQTLGQGPEFLTYFQNEAQLEKSRLLSDRFSAERPKGSFSTLEIQRTEQGDSAMYLCASSLAYGDEQFFGPGTRLTVL.

This clone was detected only once. The rearrangement uses TRBV30 and TRBJ1-2, with 8 bases that match TRBD1. Unmatched junction bases numbered 9, after V lost 0 bases and J lost 12 bases. Germline CDR1 GTSNPN, CDR2 SVGIG (reference sequence). The CDR3 sequence is 13 residues long. This chain's CDR3 is CAWSVFEAGGNTF. The CDR3 bases are TGTGCCTGGAGTGTATTCGAGGCAGGGGGCAACACCTTC.

This chain links TRBV5-1 with TRBJ1-1; TRBD1 aligns across 7 bases. The CDR3 is 14 residues long. V shed 3 bases, J shed 4 bases, and the junction held 6 bases outside the gene matches. Germline assignment: CDR1 SGHRS and CDR2 YFSETQ. The CDR3 region has the DNA TGCGCCAGCAGCTCGACAGGGATGGCCACTGAAGCTTTCTTT. Protein: CASSSTGMATEAFF.

The CDR3 loop reads CASRGGRRGFSSYNEQFF. The CDR3 nucleotides are TGTGCCAGCAGGGGGGGACGGCGGGGGTTCAGCTCCTACAATGAGCAGTTCTTC. The chain employs TRBV27 and TRBJ2-1, with 7 bases identical to TRBD2. This CDR3 comprises 18 residues. CDR1 and CDR2 from the germline V gene are MNHEY and SMNVEV (reference sequence). V shed 6 bases and J 0 bases; nucleotides not matched to a gene: 14.

The chain couples TRBV6-5 to TRBJ2-1; 10 bases agree with TRBD2. CDR3 length: 15 amino acids. CDR1 MNHEY and CDR2 SVGAGI come from the germline V gene. The V segment lost 2 bases and the J segment 2 bases; nucleotides outside the gene matches: 0. CDR3 coding DNA: TGTGCCAGCAGTTACAGCGGGAGGGCCTACAATGAGCAGTTCTTC. This gives the protein CASSYSGRAYNEQFF.

This clone was counted once. This chain links TRBV4-1 with TRBJ1-3; D may be TRBD1 (5 bases). The CDR3 totals 14 residues. CDR1 is MGHRA, CDR2 YSYEKL, per germline. The V gene lost 1 base and the J gene lost 4 bases, with 8 bases spanning the gap. The DNA of the CDR3 is TGCGCCAGCAGCCAAGCAGGGTCCGGAAACACCATATATTTT. Its protein is CASSQAGSGNTIYF.

V usage is TRBV6-5 and J usage is TRBJ2-7; D unresolved. CDR1 is MNHEY, CDR2 SVGAGI, per germline. V was trimmed by 6 bases and J by 3 bases, leaving 6 bases between them. CDR3 length equals 11 residues. In DNA, the CDR3 is TGTGCCAGCAGCACTCTCTACGAGCAGTACTTC. Protein product: CASSTLYEQYF.

The chain couples TRBV30 to TRBJ1-2, with 7 nucleotides matching TRBD1. The CDR3 totals 13 residues. CDR1 and CDR2 (germline): GTSNPN, SVGIG (reference sequence). V lost 8 bases and J lost 8; bases outside the gene matches: 14. Here the CDR3 DNA reads TGTGCCGGAACGGGACAGTACCGAGGGGGCTACACCTTC. Translated: CAGTGQYRGGYTF.

This clone was observed a single time. This rearrangement joins TRBV5-4 to TRBJ1-1; D not resolved. The CDR3 totals 16 residues. The germline gives CDR1 SGHNT, CDR2 YYREEE (reference sequence). Between the trimmed V and J ends, which lost 2 bases and 5 bases, there was a span of 19 bases. The CDR3 loop reads CASSFYRSRGWTEAFF. In DNA, the CDR3 is TGTGCCAGCAGCTTTTATCGTAGCCGGGGATGGACTGAAGCTTTCTTT.

The V gene is TRBV18, the J gene TRBJ1-1, with D tentatively TRBD1 (6 bases). Trimming pared 3 bases from V and 4 bases from J, leaving 18 bases between. Germline CDR1 and CDR2: KGHSH and LQKENI. The CDR3 extends over 16 amino acids. The CDR3 loop is CASSPEQGGGRTEAFF. The CDR3 DNA sequence: TGTGCCAGCTCACCGGAACAGGGTGGGGGTCGCACTGAAGCTTTCTTT.

The V call is TRBV7-3, the J call TRBJ1-1; no clear D gene. Per the germline V gene, CDR1 is SGHTA and CDR2 is FQGTGA. The CDR3 contains 13 residues. Trimming removed 2 bases from V and 7 bases from J, with 11 bases in between. The CDR3 DNA sequence: TGTGCCAGCAGCTTACTACAGTGGGGTGAAGCTTTCTTT. Translation gives CASSLLQWGEAFF.

In its sample, this clone is medium-sized. The genes are TRBV28 and TRBJ2-2; TRBD1 matches at 9 bases. This CDR3 spans 14 amino acids. With V trimmed by 8 bases and J by 3 bases, 4 bases remained unmatched. The germline CDR1 and CDR2 sequences are MDHEN and SYDVKM. The CDR3 reads CASRTGVDTGELFF. As DNA, the CDR3 is TGTGCCAGCCGGACAGGGGTAGACACCGGGGAGCTGTTTTTT.

The chain uses TRBV6-1 and TRBJ1-5; D not certain. The V and J ends lost 8 bases and 2 bases respectively, with 10 bases between them. This CDR3 has 13 amino acids. The germline CDR1 and CDR2 sequences are MNHNS and SASEGT. For the CDR3, the DNA is TGTGCCAGCGGGAGGAGGGGCAATCAGCCCCAGCATTTT. It codes for CASGRRGNQPQHF.

The chain couples TRBV11-2 to TRBJ2-1; no reliable D call. Trimming left V 5 bases short and J 4 bases short, with 15 bases between. The germline gives CDR1 SGHAT, CDR2 FQNNGV. The CDR3 length is 15 residues. The CDR3 sequence is CASSGPGGGYNEQFF. The CDR3 DNA follows: TGTGCCAGCAGCGGTCCGGGTGGTGGTTACAATGAGCAGTTCTTC. The full variable domain, rest sourced from reference TRBV11-2 and TRBJ2-1, is EAGVAQSPRYKIIEKRQSVAFWCNPISGHATLYWYQQILGQGPKLLIQFQNNGVVDDSQLPKDRFSAERLKGVDSTLKIQPAKLEDSAVYLCASSGPGGGYNEQFFGPGTRLTVL.

The CDR3 bases are TGTGCCAGCAGCGACAGACCGGGACTAGCAGCGGATACGCAGTATTTT. Encoded protein: CASSDRPGLAADTQYF. V usage is TRBV5-5 and J usage is TRBJ2-3, with 9 bases identical to TRBD2. Per germline, CDR1 SGHKS and CDR2 YYEKEE (reference sequence). The CDR3 is 16 amino acids. V lost 4 bases and J lost 6; bases outside the gene matches: 12.

The chain is built from TRBV28 and TRBJ1-2; D call uncertain. V was pared by 8 bases and J by 1 base, with 11 bases between. This CDR3 has 13 amino acids. The V gene's germline CDR1 is MDHEN and CDR2 SYDVKM. The CDR3 DNA is TGTGCCAGCGGTTCAGGAGGTAACTATGGCTACACCTTC. It translates to CASGSGGNYGYTF.

The chain links TRBV11-3 to TRBJ1-1; D remains unclear. CDR3 size: 13 residues. V lost 0 bases, J lost 8 bases, and 10 bases lay in between. Germline V gene sequence: CDR1 SGHNT, CDR2 YENEEA. The CDR3 spells CASSLDHTGEAFF. The CDR3 DNA follows: TGTGCCAGCAGCTTAGATCATACGGGCGAAGCTTTCTTT.

V is TRBV5-1 and J is TRBJ2-2, with TRBD2 matching 9 bases. Germline CDR1 and CDR2: SGHRS and YFSETQ. Germline trimming cut 2 bases from V and 4 bases from J; bases unmatched to any gene: 3. This CDR3 is 15 amino acids long. The CDR3, as DNA: TGCGCCAGCAGCTTTTCTAGCGGGGCCACCGGGGAGCTGTTTTTT. Residues: CASSFSSGATGELFF. Drawing the rest from reference TRBV5-1 and TRBJ2-2, the complete variable domain is KAGVTQTPRYLIKTRGQQVTLSCSPISGHRSVSWYQQTPGQGLQFLFEYFSETQRNKGNFPGRFSGRQFSNSRSEMNVSTLELGDSALYLCASSFSSGATGELFFGEGSRLTVL.

This clone was seen once. The chain carries TRBV11-2 and TRBJ2-5; the D gene could be TRBD1 or TRBD2 (5 bases each). Trimming took off 0 bases at V and 7 bases at J, with 12 bases between the two ends. The CDR3 is 14 amino acids. From germline, CDR1 is SGHAT and CDR2 FQNNGV. CDR3 sequence reads: CASSLEGVRGTQYF. The CDR3, as DNA: TGTGCCAGCAGCTTAGAAGGGGTGAGGGGGACCCAGTACTTC. Full variable domain (missing parts from reference TRBV11-2 and TRBJ2-5): EAGVAQSPRYKIIEKRQSVAFWCNPISGHATLYWYQQILGQGPKLLIQFQNNGVVDDSQLPKDRFSAERLKGVDSTLKIQPAKLEDSAVYLCASSLEGVRGTQYFGPGTRLLVL.

This clone was detected only a few times. V and J are TRBV7-9 and TRBJ1-1; perhaps TRBD1 as D (5 bases). CDR1 is SEHNR, CDR2 FQNEAQ, per germline (reference sequence). The CDR3 length is 15 residues. With 1 base removed from V and 1 base from J, the gap between germline ends came to 10 bases. CDR3 amino acids: CASSLEGLGNTEAFF. The CDR3 coding sequence is TGTGCCAGCAGCTTAGAGGGGTTGGGGAACACTGAAGCTTTCTTT.